These 5 T cell receptor beta chains originate from one sample sequenced in a study of cytotoxic CD8 clonotypes in ibrutinib-treated CLL. Assay used: immunoSEQ multiplex PCR; TCRdb lists only in-frame clones, some missing. The profile shows approximately 280,000 clones, roughly three quarters of them singletons. This specimen consisted of PBMCs, obtained at disease progression, from a patient treated with ibrutinib. The source of these receptors is a human donor with chronic lymphocytic leukemia.

The chain employs TRBV7-3 and TRBJ2-1, with TRBD2 matching 8 bases. Trimming took 5 bases from V and 4 from J; bases not matched to a gene: 10. The germline V gene encodes CDR1 SGHTA and CDR2 FQGTGA. The CDR3 loop spans 16 amino acids. Written as DNA, the CDR3 is TGTGCCAGCAGCCGAATAGCGGGACCAGGTTACAATGAGCAGTTCTTC. Protein: CASSRIAGPGYNEQFF. The full variable domain, completed using reference TRBV7-3 and TRBJ2-1, is GAGVSQTPSNKVTEKGKYVELRCDPISGHTALYWYRQSLGQGPEFLIYFQGTGAADDSGLPNDRFFAVRPEGSVSTLKIQRTERGDSAVYLCASSRIAGPGYNEQFFGPGTRLTVL.

This chain connects TRBV2 to TRBJ2-7, with TRBD2 matching 7 bases. This CDR3 region has 14 residues. With 6 bases clipped from V and 0 bases from J, the junction kept 5 bases outside the gene matches. Germline loops: CDR1 SNHLY, CDR2 FYNNEI. CDR3 sequence reads: CASSMSGDSYEQYF. CDR3 nucleotides: TGTGCCAGCAGCATGAGCGGGGACTCCTACGAGCAGTACTTC. Supplemented by reference TRBV2 and TRBJ2-7, the full variable domain reads EPEVTQTPSHQVTQMGQEVILRCVPISNHLYFYWYRQILGQKVEFLVSFYNNEISEKSEIFDDQFSVERPDGSNFTLKIRSTKLEDSAMYFCASSMSGDSYEQYFGPGTRLTVT.

The rearrangement joins TRBV4-1 to TRBJ2-5; 10 bases align to TRBD2. Germline V gene sequence: CDR1 MGHRA, CDR2 YSYEKL. The CDR3 covers 15 residues. J lost 6 bases, V lost 1 base, and 5 bases had no gene match. The CDR3 DNA is TGCGCCAGCAGCCAAGGGCTAGCGGGAGTGAAGACCCAGTACTTC. Protein product: CASSQGLAGVKTQYF.

The rearrangement links TRBV6-4 to TRBJ2-1; 9 bases agree with TRBD2. The CDR3 length is 15 residues. J lost 4 bases, V lost 6 bases, and 7 bases had no gene match. Germline V gives CDR1 MRHNA, CDR2 SNTAGT. The CDR3 sequence: CASSPQAGGYNEQFF. CDR3 DNA sequence: TGTGCCAGCAGCCCGCAGGCGGGGGGGTACAATGAGCAGTTCTTC.

This chain joins TRBV28 and TRBJ2-7, with TRBD1 matching 9 bases. This CDR3 is built from 16 residues. Germline CDR1 is MDHEN and CDR2 is SYDVKM. The junction had 13 bases not matched to a gene; V was cut back by 6 bases and J by 4 bases. CDR3 bases: TGTGCCAGCAGCCCGACCGGGACAGGGCCTCATTACGAGCAGTACTTC. Protein sequence: CASSPTGTGPHYEQYF.